Below are 32 T cell receptor beta chains sequenced from a single sample in a study of blood T cell repertoires in COVID-19. Data came from immunoSEQ multiplex PCR; TCRdb stores just in-frame clones and leaves some out. The sample lists about 190,000 clones, over 75% occurring once. The material sequenced was peripheral blood. Receptors were obtained from a woman aged 40-49 years who had recovered from COVID-19.

The rearrangement links TRBV9 to TRBJ1-2; TRBD1 matches at 10 bases. Losses at the gene ends were 3 bases for V and 0 bases for J; bases not matched to a gene: 8. Germline V CDR1 and CDR2: SGDLS, YYNGEE. CDR3 size: 17 residues. The DNA for the CDR3 is TGTGCCAGCAGCGAGGGGACAGGGGCATTTTCTAACTATGGCTACACCTTC. This sequence encodes CASSEGTGAFSNYGYTF.

This chain links TRBV30 with TRBJ1-6; D unclear. Germline V CDR1 and CDR2: GTSNPN, SVGIG (reference sequence). The CDR3 has 17 residues. Deletions cut 4 bases from V and 0 bases from J, with 16 bases between. CDR3 DNA: TGTGCCTGGACCCTGAGGCGGCTTAGCTCCTATAATTCACCCCTCCACTTT. Protein: CAWTLRRLSSYNSPLHF. Together with reference TRBV30 and TRBJ1-6, the CDR3 gives the full variable domain: SQTIHQWPATLVQPVGSPLSLECTVEGTSNPNLYWYRQAAGRGLQLLFYSVGIGQISSEVPQNLSASRPQDRQFILSSKKLLLSDSGFYLCAWTLRRLSSYNSPLHFGNGTRLTVT.

This rearrangement joins TRBV7-6 to TRBJ2-2; 7 bases are shared with TRBD2. The trim removed 2 bases at V and 2 bases at J, leaving 5 bases unmatched. This CDR3 has 16 amino acids. Germline-derived CDR1 and CDR2 are SGHVS and FNYEAQ. This CDR3 reads CASSLLAGANTGELFF. The CDR3 nucleotides read TGTGCCAGCAGCTTATTGGCGGGAGCTAACACCGGGGAGCTGTTTTTT.

The chain uses TRBV9 and TRBJ1-2; the match to TRBD1 covers 8 bases. This CDR3 spans 18 amino acids. Trimming at V came to 4 bases and at J to 4 bases, leaving 18 bases not matched to a gene. CDR1 is SGDLS and CDR2 is YYNGEE in the germline V gene. CDR3 nucleotides: TGTGCCAGCAGCTCCTGGGGCAGGGGGCGCATAGTGAGCTATGGCTACACCTTC. Translated: CASSSWGRGRIVSYGYTF.

The chain links TRBV6-6 to TRBJ2-1; 12 nucleotides align to TRBD2. V trimming: 6 bases; J trimming: 0 bases; junction bases outside the gene matches: 9. CDR1 is MNHNY and CDR2 is SVGAGI in the germline V gene (reference sequence). This CDR3 is built from 18 residues. The CDR3 here is CASSRPLAGGTSYNEQFF. In DNA form, the CDR3 reads TGTGCCAGCAGCCGACCCCTAGCGGGGGGGACCTCCTACAATGAGCAGTTCTTC.

Here the CDR3 DNA reads TGTGCCAGCAGTAACAAGGCCGGGAGCAGCACTGAAGCTTTCTTT. It encodes CASSNKAGSSTEAFF. The chain combines TRBV3-1 (or the pseudogene TRBV3-2) with TRBJ1-1; D not certain. Germline V gene sequence: CDR1 LGHDT, CDR2 YNNKEL (reference sequence). V was cut by 6 bases and J by 4 bases, with 18 bases left in between. The CDR3 totals 15 residues.

This chain connects TRBV28 to TRBJ2-7; 8 bases match TRBD2. Germline V gene lookup returns CDR1 MDHEN and CDR2 SYDVKM. CDR3 length equals 15 residues. With V trimmed by 5 bases and J by 2 bases, 8 bases remained unmatched. As DNA, the CDR3 is TGTGCCAGCAGTATCGGGGGGGAGGGAACCTACGAGCAGTACTTC. It translates to CASSIGGEGTYEQYF.

The chain couples TRBV7-2 to TRBJ2-1, with 13 bases fitting TRBD2. Trimming removed 3 bases from V and 10 bases from J; junction bases left unmatched: 9. CDR1 and CDR2 from the germline V gene are SGHTA and FQGNSA. CDR3 length: 16 residues. This chain's CDR3 is CASSFLGLAGAGEQFF. CDR3 DNA: TGTGCCAGCAGCTTCCTTGGACTAGCGGGAGCAGGGGAGCAGTTCTTC.

The chain has TRBV30 and TRBJ2-7; D call uncertain. This CDR3 has 15 amino acids. Germline CDR1 reads GTSNPN; CDR2 reads SVGIG (reference sequence). The V end was cut by 5 bases, the J end by 4 bases, with 21 bases between. CDR3 sequence: CAWQPANSYGYEQYF. The DNA for the CDR3 is TGTGCCTGGCAACCCGCCAATAGCTATGGTTACGAGCAGTACTTC.

The chain recombines TRBV2 with TRBJ2-7; 7 bases line up with TRBD2. In germline, CDR1 is SNHLY, CDR2 FYNNEI. The CDR3 is 16 residues long. The V and J ends lost 4 bases and 0 bases, in that order; junction bases with no gene match: 9. CDR3 region: CASSVPGAGSSYEQYF. CDR3 bases: TGTGCCAGCAGTGTCCCAGGAGCGGGGAGCTCCTACGAGCAGTACTTC.

The chain is built from TRBV4-2 and TRBJ2-1; 9 bases align to TRBD2. V gave up 4 bases and J gave up 9 bases; unmatched junction bases: 10. CDR3 length: 15 residues. Germline CDR1 LGHNA, CDR2 YNFKEQ. CDR3 sequence (DNA): TGTGCCAGCAGCCGGGGGCGGGAGGGTACACGTGAGCAGTTCTTC. It translates to CASSRGREGTREQFF.

The rearrangement uses TRBV4-3 and TRBJ1-5; D perhaps matches TRBD1 (5 bases). CDR1 LGHNA and CDR2 YSLEER come from the germline V gene. The CDR3 is 16 residues long. V lost 0 bases, J lost 2 bases, and 11 bases lay in between. The CDR3 DNA is TGCGCCAGCAGCCAAGATTCGGTCAGGGGCAATCAGCCCCAGCATTTT. This codes for CASSQDSVRGNQPQHF.

This chain connects TRBV5-1 to TRBJ2-3; 14 bases line up with TRBD2. There are 17 residues in the CDR3. CDR1 is SGHRS and CDR2 is YFSETQ in the germline V gene. The junction had 9 bases not matched to a gene; V was cut back by 4 bases and J by 5 bases. The CDR3 nucleotides are TGCGCCAGCAGCGCCGGGACTAGCGGGAGTGGAGTAGATACGCAGTATTTT. As protein: CASSAGTSGSGVDTQYF.

The rearrangement uses TRBV19 and TRBJ2-1; 8 positions match TRBD1. The CDR3 totals 15 residues. Trimming at V came to 8 bases and at J to 3 bases, leaving 9 bases not matched to a gene. Germline V CDR1 and CDR2: LNHDA, SQIVND (reference sequence). CDR3 sequence (DNA): TGTGCCAGTTGTTTTTTCGGACAGGGCTACAATGAGCAGTTCTTC. It yields the protein CASCFFGQGYNEQFF.

The chain links TRBV12-3 or TRBV12-4 to TRBJ2-1; D might be TRBD2 (5 bases). Trimming removed 7 bases at V and 4 bases at J, with 11 bases between. This CDR3 region has 13 residues. The CDR3 DNA reads as TGTGCCAGCACCCCGGGATATTACAATGAGCAGTTCTTC. Protein product: CASTPGYYNEQFF.

The chain is built from TRBV6-5 and TRBJ2-6; a weak D match, TRBD2 (5 bases). This CDR3 region has 14 residues. The V gene lost 7 bases and the J gene lost 6 bases, with 13 bases spanning the gap. Germline CDR1 is MNHEY and CDR2 is SVGAGI. Written as DNA, the CDR3 is TGTGCCAGCATTTCGCTAGCCTTGGCCAACGTCCTGACTTTC. Translating it yields CASISLALANVLTF.

CDR3: CASSQGTSGSFHEQFF. CDR3 coding DNA: TGTGCCAGCAGCCAAGGGACTAGCGGGAGCTTCCATGAGCAGTTCTTC. J is TRBJ2-1 and V is TRBV3-1 (or the pseudogene TRBV3-2); 13 bases agree with TRBD2. V lost 1 base and J lost 8; bases outside the gene matches: 5. The CDR3 contains 16 residues. Germline CDR1 and CDR2: LGHDT and YNNKEL (reference sequence).

The J gene is TRBJ2-7, the V gene TRBV20-1; a possible D gene is TRBD1 (6 bases). Germline CDR1 and CDR2: DFQATT and SNEGSKA (reference sequence). V was pared by 3 bases and J by 0 bases, with 15 bases between. This CDR3 region has 15 residues. The CDR3 protein is CSASPSQGFSYEQYF. DNA for the CDR3: TGCAGTGCTAGTCCTTCCCAGGGGTTCTCCTACGAGCAGTACTTC.

CDR3 amino acids: CAWSRGGDTQYF. The CDR3 DNA sequence: TGTGCCTGGAGCCGGGGAGGGGATACGCAGTATTTT. The V gene is TRBV30, the J gene TRBJ2-3, with 7 positions matching TRBD2. The trim removed 3 bases at V and 6 bases at J, leaving 3 bases unmatched. The V gene's germline CDR1 is GTSNPN and CDR2 SVGIG (reference sequence). This CDR3 region has 12 residues. The full variable domain, rest sourced from reference TRBV30 and TRBJ2-3, is SQTIHQWPATLVQPVGSPLSLECTVEGTSNPNLYWYRQAAGRGLQLLFYSVGIGQISSEVPQNLSASRPQDRQFILSSKKLLLSDSGFYLCAWSRGGDTQYFGPGTRLTVL.

The chain has TRBV6-5 and TRBJ1-1; 9 bases match TRBD1. The trim removed 2 bases at V and 5 bases at J, leaving 9 bases unmatched. This CDR3 region has 16 residues. Germline V gene sequence: CDR1 MNHEY, CDR2 SVGAGI. The CDR3 sequence is CASSYPSDRGRTEAFF. CDR3 coding DNA: TGTGCCAGCAGTTACCCCTCGGACAGGGGCAGGACTGAAGCTTTCTTT.

The rearrangement uses TRBV27 and TRBJ2-3; TRBD1 aligns across 7 bases. CDR3 length: 13 residues. The V gene's germline CDR1 is MNHEY and CDR2 SMNVEV (reference sequence). Unmatched junction bases numbered 6, after V lost 2 bases and J lost 10 bases. CDR3 nucleotide sequence: TGTGCCAGCAGTTTACGAGGGGGCGGCTCGCAGTATTTT. It codes for CASSLRGGGSQYF.

V gene TRBV12-3 or TRBV12-4 combines with J gene TRBJ1-2; 7 bases agree with TRBD1. CDR3 size: 13 residues. After removal of 7 bases from V and 4 bases from J, the junction contained 6 bases not matched to a gene. The CDR3 reads CASTPDRAYGYTF. In DNA form, the CDR3 reads TGTGCCAGCACCCCAGACAGGGCCTATGGCTACACCTTC.

Here the CDR3 DNA reads TGTGCCAGCAGCACACCCATGAACACTGAAGCTTTCTTT. It is translated as CASSTPMNTEAFF. The V and J genes are TRBV7-9 and TRBJ1-1; D is unclear. Germline CDR1 is SEHNR and CDR2 is FQNEAQ (reference sequence). The CDR3 contains 13 residues. Trimming pared 5 bases from V and 0 bases from J, leaving 7 bases between.

The rearrangement joins TRBV30 to TRBJ1-5; maybe TRBD1 (6 bases). This CDR3 has 14 amino acids. Germline V CDR1 and CDR2: GTSNPN, SVGIG (reference sequence). With 1 base removed from V and 7 bases from J, the gap between germline ends came to 14 bases. CDR3 in DNA: TGTGCCTGGAGTGGATGGGGACAAGGACAGCCCCAGCATTTT. Translated, it gives CAWSGWGQGQPQHF.

The chain links TRBV18 to TRBJ1-4; D is unresolved. Germline CDR1 reads KGHSH; CDR2 reads LQKENI. Trimming pared 1 base from V and 5 bases from J, leaving 11 bases between. The CDR3 is made up of 15 amino acids. The CDR3: CASSPRQAPNEKLFF. Here the CDR3 DNA reads TGTGCCAGCTCACCACGGCAGGCGCCGAATGAAAAACTGTTTTTT.

CDR3 amino acids: CASSRVLDSTGEQYF. The DNA for the CDR3 is TGTGCCAGCAGCCGTGTTCTGGACTCGACGGGGGAGCAGTACTTC. This chain joins TRBV7-9 and TRBJ2-7; possible D gene TRBD2, 5 bases. Germline V CDR1 and CDR2: SEHNR, FQNEAQ (reference sequence). The V end lost 5 bases, the J end lost 7 bases, and 21 bases lay between the germline ends. CDR3 length: 15 residues. Full variable domain (missing parts from reference TRBV7-9 and TRBJ2-7): DTGVSQNPRHKITKRGQNVTFRCDPISEHNRLYWYRQTLGQGPEFLTYFQNEAQLEKSRLLSDRFSAERPKGSFSTLEIQRTEQGDSAMYLCASSRVLDSTGEQYFGPGTRLTVT.

This sequence joins TRBV24-1 and TRBJ1-5; D remains unclear. Germline CDR1 and CDR2: KGHDR and SFDVKD. CDR3 size: 13 residues. The V gene lost 5 bases and the J gene lost 7 bases, with 11 bases spanning the gap. CDR3 residues: CATSAGLRQPQHF. The CDR3 DNA follows: TGTGCCACCAGTGCAGGTCTCCGGCAGCCCCAGCATTTT.

The rearrangement uses TRBV12-5 and TRBJ2-7; no firm D call. Trimming stripped 6 bases from V and 2 bases from J, with 5 bases between. This CDR3 spans 11 amino acids. Germline lookup yields CDR1 LGHNT and CDR2 FRNRAP. CDR3 coding DNA: TGTGCTAGTGGCTCCGCCTACGAGCAGTACTTC. It yields the protein CASGSAYEQYF.

This chain joins TRBV6-4 and TRBJ2-7; 12 positions agree with TRBD2. The CDR3 runs to 15 residues. CDR1 is MRHNA and CDR2 is SNTAGT in the germline V gene. V lost 7 bases and J lost 3; bases outside the gene matches: 7. The CDR3 sequence is CASNTGLAGYYEQYF. As DNA, the CDR3 is TGTGCCAGCAACACCGGACTAGCGGGATACTACGAGCAGTACTTC.

The chain carries TRBV24-1 and TRBJ2-3; 8 bases fit TRBD1. The V gene end was trimmed by 2 bases and the J gene end by 4 bases; junction bases not matched to a gene: 10. Germline assignment: CDR1 KGHDR and CDR2 SFDVKD. CDR3 length equals 17 residues. This CDR3 is CATSDSRLGQGADTQYF. CDR3 coding DNA: TGTGCCACCAGTGATTCCCGACTCGGACAGGGAGCAGATACGCAGTATTTT.

The V gene is TRBV10-3, the J gene TRBJ2-3; 14 bases agree with TRBD2. Trimming took 5 bases from V and 4 from J; bases not matched to a gene: 5. Germline V lookup: CDR1 ENHRY, CDR2 SYGVKD. The CDR3 runs to 16 residues. Here the CDR3 DNA reads TGTGCCATCAGTCCAGGACTAGCGGGAGGAGCAGATACGCAGTATTTT. This translates into CAISPGLAGGADTQYF.

The CDR3: CASSQENTAYEQYF. The CDR3 coding sequence is TGCGCCAGCAGCCAAGAAAACACCGCCTACGAGCAGTACTTC. The chain employs TRBV4-1 and TRBJ2-7; D gene unclear. CDR3 size: 14 residues. The germline CDR1 and CDR2 sequences are MGHRA and YSYEKL. V lost 0 bases and J lost 2, with 8 bases in between.